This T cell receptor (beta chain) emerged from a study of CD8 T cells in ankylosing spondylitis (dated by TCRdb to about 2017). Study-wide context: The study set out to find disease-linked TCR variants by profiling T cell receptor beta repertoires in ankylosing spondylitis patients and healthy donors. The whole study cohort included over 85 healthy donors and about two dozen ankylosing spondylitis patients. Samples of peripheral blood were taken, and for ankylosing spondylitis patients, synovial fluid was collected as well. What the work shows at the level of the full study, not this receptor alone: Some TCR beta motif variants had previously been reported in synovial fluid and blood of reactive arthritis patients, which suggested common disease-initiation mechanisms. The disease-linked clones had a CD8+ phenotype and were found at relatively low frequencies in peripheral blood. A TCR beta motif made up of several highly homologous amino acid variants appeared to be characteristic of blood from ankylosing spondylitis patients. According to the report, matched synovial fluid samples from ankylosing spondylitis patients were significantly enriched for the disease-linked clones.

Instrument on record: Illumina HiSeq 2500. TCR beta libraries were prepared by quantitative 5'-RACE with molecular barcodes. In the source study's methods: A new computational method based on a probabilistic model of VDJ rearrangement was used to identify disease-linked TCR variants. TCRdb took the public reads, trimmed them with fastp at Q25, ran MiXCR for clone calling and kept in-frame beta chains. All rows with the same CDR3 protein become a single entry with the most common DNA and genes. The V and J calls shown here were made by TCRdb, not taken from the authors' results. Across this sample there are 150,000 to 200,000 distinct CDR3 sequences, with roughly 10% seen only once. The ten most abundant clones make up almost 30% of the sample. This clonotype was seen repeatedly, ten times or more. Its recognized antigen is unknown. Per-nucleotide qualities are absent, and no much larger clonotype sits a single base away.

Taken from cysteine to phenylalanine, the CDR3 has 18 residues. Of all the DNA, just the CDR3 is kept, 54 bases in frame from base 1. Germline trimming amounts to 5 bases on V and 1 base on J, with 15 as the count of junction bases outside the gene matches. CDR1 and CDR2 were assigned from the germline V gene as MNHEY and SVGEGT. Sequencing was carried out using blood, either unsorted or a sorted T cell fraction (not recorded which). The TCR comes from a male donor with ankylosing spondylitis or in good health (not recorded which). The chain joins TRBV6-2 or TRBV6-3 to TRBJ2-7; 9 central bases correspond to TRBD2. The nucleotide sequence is TGTGCCAGCAGTCAAAGGACCGATGTAGCGGGAGTTTCCTACGAGCAGTACTTC. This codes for CASSQRTDVAGVSYEQYF.